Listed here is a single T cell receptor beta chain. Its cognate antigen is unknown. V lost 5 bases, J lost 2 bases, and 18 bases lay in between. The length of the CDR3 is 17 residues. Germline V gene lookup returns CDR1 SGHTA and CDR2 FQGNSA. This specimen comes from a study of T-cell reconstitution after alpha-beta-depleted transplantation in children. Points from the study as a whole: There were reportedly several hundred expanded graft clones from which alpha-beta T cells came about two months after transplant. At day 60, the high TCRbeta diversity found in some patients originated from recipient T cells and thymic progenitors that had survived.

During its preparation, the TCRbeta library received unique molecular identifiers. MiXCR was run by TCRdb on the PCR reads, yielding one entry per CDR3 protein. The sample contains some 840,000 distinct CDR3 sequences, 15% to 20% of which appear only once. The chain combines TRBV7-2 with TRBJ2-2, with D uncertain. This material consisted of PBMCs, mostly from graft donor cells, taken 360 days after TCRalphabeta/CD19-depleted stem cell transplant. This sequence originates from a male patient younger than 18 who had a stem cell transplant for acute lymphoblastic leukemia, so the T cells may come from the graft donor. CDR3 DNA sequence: TGTGCCAGCAGCCCTAGGTTCGACTTAATTAACACCGGGGAGCTGTTTTTT. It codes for CASSPRFDLINTGELFF.